Below, 26 T cell receptor beta chains from the same sample are listed, as sequenced in a study of PD-1 blockade in classical Hodgkin lymphoma. Noted time point: cycle 4 day 1 (C4D1), after 5 to 7 weeks of nivolumab. Each of the patients experienced relapse following autologous stem cell transplantation, and their brentuximab vedotin exposure differed. The protocol was immunoSEQ multiplex PCR, while the TCRdb copy is restricted to in-frame clones and leaves out a portion. The data hold just over 20,000 clones, with about 73% observed a single time. Material: peripheral blood mononuclear cells (PBMCs), obtained before the fourth cycle of nivolumab. These receptors all stem from a human donor with classical Hodgkin lymphoma.

The chain has TRBV5-1 and TRBJ2-7; D not certain. Trimming took 1 base from V and 4 from J, leaving 15 bases between them. CDR1 is SGHRS, CDR2 YFSETQ, per germline. There are 15 residues in the CDR3. CDR3 sequence (DNA): TGCGCCAGCAGCTTGCCCGGCCGCACGGAGTACGAGCAGTACTTC. Amino acid sequence: CASSLPGRTEYEQYF.

The CDR3 sequence is CASSTRAGVGSYEQYF. CDR3 in DNA: TGCGCCAGCAGCACCAGAGCGGGAGTGGGCTCCTACGAGCAGTACTTC. The chain uses TRBV5-1 and TRBJ2-7; 8 bases match TRBD2. Germline CDR1 reads SGHRS; CDR2 reads YFSETQ. The CDR3 is 16 amino acids. With 4 bases clipped from V and 0 bases from J, the junction kept 9 bases outside the gene matches. Based on the CDR3 plus reference TRBV5-1 and TRBJ2-7, the full variable domain is KAGVTQTPRYLIKTRGQQVTLSCSPISGHRSVSWYQQTPGQGLQFLFEYFSETQRNKGNFPGRFSGRQFSNSRSEMNVSTLELGDSALYLCASSTRAGVGSYEQYFGPGTRLTVT.

This rearrangement joins TRBV6-1 to TRBJ1-5, with unresolved D. V shed 2 bases and J shed 6 bases, with 11 bases lying between them. Germline lookup yields CDR1 MNHNS and CDR2 SASEGT. This CDR3 contains 14 residues. The CDR3 sequence: CASSEWRSGQPQHF. The DNA for the CDR3 is TGTGCCAGCAGTGAATGGAGGTCCGGTCAGCCCCAGCATTTT.

This clone was seen only a few times. The chain has TRBV6-1 and TRBJ2-2; a possible D gene is TRBD1 (7 bases). The CDR3 totals 15 residues. CDR1 and CDR2 from the germline V gene are MNHNS and SASEGT. Trimming pared 11 bases from V and 3 bases from J, leaving 19 bases between. CDR3 loop: CALRQEGAHTGELFF. Written as DNA, the CDR3 is TGTGCCCTCAGACAGGAGGGGGCTCACACCGGGGAGCTGTTTTTT.

The chain uses TRBV19 and TRBJ1-1; 8 bases fit TRBD1. The trim removed 4 bases at V and 4 bases at J, leaving 8 bases unmatched. Germline V gene sequence: CDR1 LNHDA, CDR2 SQIVND (reference sequence). The CDR3 is 15 residues long. The CDR3 sequence: CASSNQGASSTEAFF. CDR3 DNA: TGTGCCAGTAGTAACCAGGGGGCGAGTAGCACTGAAGCTTTCTTT.

This clone was detected a few times. The V gene is TRBV30, the J gene TRBJ2-1; D is ambiguous. Trimming removed 0 bases at V and 14 bases at J, with 11 bases between. The CDR3 has 11 residues. Germline values: CDR1 GTSNPN, CDR2 SVGIG (reference sequence). CDR3 sequence reads: CAWSVTDYEFF. CDR3 DNA: TGTGCCTGGAGTGTAACGGATTACGAGTTCTTC.

This chain links TRBV29-1 with TRBJ2-7, with 11 bases that match TRBD1. The ends lost 7 bases at V and 4 bases at J; junction bases unmatched: 9. The CDR3 has 14 residues. CDR1 and CDR2 (germline): SQVTM, ANQGSEA. CDR3 sequence: CSATGTGGRYEQYF. CDR3 DNA: TGCAGCGCAACCGGGACAGGGGGTAGGTACGAGCAGTACTTC.

V usage is TRBV6-5 and J usage is TRBJ1-5; D possibly corresponds to TRBD1 (5 bases). The germline gives CDR1 MNHEY, CDR2 SVGAGI. The CDR3 has 12 amino acids. V lost 10 bases and J lost 7, with 14 bases in between. CDR3 amino acids: CATGGGRQPQHF. CDR3 bases: TGTGCCACCGGCGGGGGGAGGCAGCCCCAGCATTTT.

This clone was picked up a small number of times. The chain combines TRBV6-5 with TRBJ2-3; D remains unclear. Germline V gene sequence: CDR1 MNHEY, CDR2 SVGAGI. The CDR3 runs 14 residues. Trimming stripped 8 bases from V and 2 bases from J, with 14 bases between. The CDR3 loop is CASGQQPDTDTQYF. CDR3 bases: TGTGCCAGCGGCCAACAGCCAGACACAGATACGCAGTATTTT.

This chain connects TRBV28 to TRBJ1-5; D gene uncertain. The CDR3 is made up of 13 amino acids. Trimming removed 11 bases from V and 2 bases from J, with 13 bases in between. The germline V gene encodes CDR1 MDHEN and CDR2 SYDVKM. The CDR3 coding sequence is TGTGCCCTTGCGACTTCTGGCAATCAGCCCCAGCATTTT. This codes for CALATSGNQPQHF.

This clone was seen just once. The V and J genes are TRBV6-4 and TRBJ2-1; 7 bases are a match to TRBD2. In germline, CDR1 is MRHNA, CDR2 SNTAGT. There are 16 residues in the CDR3. V shed 2 bases, J shed 4 bases, and the junction held 8 bases outside the gene matches. CDR3 DNA sequence: TGTGCCAGCAGTGACAAGGCGGGAGCCCCTTACAATGAGCAGTTCTTC. It is translated as CASSDKAGAPYNEQFF.

The table lists this clone with a few counts. The chain joins TRBV7-8 to TRBJ2-1; 16 nucleotides align to TRBD2. Trimming cost V 5 bases and J 8 bases; bases outside gene matches: 18. This CDR3 contains 20 residues. CDR1 and CDR2 (germline): SGHVS, FQNEAQ. CDR3 in DNA: TGTGCCAGCAGCCCCGGGCTGGGACTAGCGGGAGGGGTCCACACGGATGAGCAGTTCTTC. Protein product: CASSPGLGLAGGVHTDEQFF.

J is TRBJ2-1 and V is TRBV5-5; D not certain. The CDR3 extends over 14 amino acids. The V gene lost 4 bases and the J gene lost 2 bases, with 10 bases spanning the gap. The germline V gene encodes CDR1 SGHKS and CDR2 YYEKEE (reference sequence). The CDR3 protein is CASSPIGAYNEQFF. CDR3 DNA sequence: TGTGCCAGCAGCCCCATTGGGGCCTACAATGAGCAGTTCTTC.

V usage is TRBV2 and J usage is TRBJ2-1; D is ambiguous. The length of the CDR3 is 15 residues. V lost 7 bases to trimming and J lost 0 bases, with 13 bases between them. The germline CDR1 and CDR2 sequences are SNHLY and FYNNEI. CDR3: CASTIPSGSYNEQFF. CDR3 DNA: TGTGCCAGCACGATTCCGTCAGGCTCCTACAATGAGCAGTTCTTC.

The sample holds a few counts of this clone. This chain connects TRBV5-6 to TRBJ2-1; 7 bases are a match to TRBD1. The trim removed 3 bases at V and 10 bases at J, leaving 7 bases unmatched. The CDR3 is 13 amino acids. Germline assignment: CDR1 SGHDT and CDR2 YYEEEE. CDR3 nucleotide sequence: TGTGCCAGCAGCTGGGGGACAGTGAACGAGCAGTTCTTC. Protein product: CASSWGTVNEQFF.

The chain is built from TRBV10-3 and TRBJ1-2; TRBD1 might be the D (5 bases). Trimming removed 10 bases from V and 6 bases from J, with 15 bases in between. The CDR3 totals 12 residues. Per the germline V gene, CDR1 is ENHRY and CDR2 is SYGVKD. The CDR3 spells CATHGGDNGYTF. Here the CDR3 DNA reads TGTGCCACCCATGGGGGAGACAATGGCTACACCTTC.

This chain links TRBV2 with TRBJ1-1; D is possibly TRBD1 (5 bases). The ends were cut back, 10 bases at V and 14 bases at J, with 17 bases in the middle. Looked up from germline, CDR1 is SNHLY and CDR2 is FYNNEI. The CDR3 is 10 amino acids. CDR3 DNA: TGTGCCACCGACCCTTGGGGGGTATTCTTT. Its protein product is CATDPWGVFF.

V gene TRBV2 combines with J gene TRBJ2-7, with TRBD2 as a possible D gene (5 bases). Trimming left V 5 bases short and J 3 bases short, with 11 bases between. Looked up from germline, CDR1 is SNHLY and CDR2 is FYNNEI. This CDR3 has 13 residues. This CDR3 reads CASSLTNRYEQYF. Written as DNA, the CDR3 is TGTGCCAGCAGTTTGACTAATCGCTACGAGCAGTACTTC.

The chain links TRBV29-1 to TRBJ2-7; possibly TRBD2 for D (6 bases). CDR3 length: 13 residues. The V end was cut by 6 bases, the J end by 4 bases, with 16 bases between. Germline-derived CDR1 and CDR2 are SQVTM and ANQGSEA. The CDR3 nucleotides are TGCAGCGTAGGTCCGGGACTCGCGTACGAGCAGTACTTC. Translating gives CSVGPGLAYEQYF.

The chain uses TRBV11-3 and TRBJ2-1; 10 bases fit TRBD2. Per the germline V gene, CDR1 is SGHNT and CDR2 is YENEEA. This CDR3 region has 15 residues. V dropped 4 bases and J dropped 9; count of bases not matched to a gene: 9. The CDR3, as DNA: TGTGCCAGCAGCTCATTAGCGGGAGGTCTTGGTGAGCAGTTCTTC. Translating it yields CASSSLAGGLGEQFF.

The gene calls are TRBV10-3 and TRBJ2-2; D perhaps matches TRBD2 (6 bases). The V and J ends lost 3 bases and 4 bases respectively, with 15 bases between them. Germline CDR1 reads ENHRY; CDR2 reads SYGVKD. This CDR3 comprises 16 residues. The CDR3, as DNA: TGTGCCATCAGTGAATCGGGGGATTTGGCCACCGGGGAGCTGTTTTTT. Protein sequence: CAISESGDLATGELFF.

This clone was seen a few times. The chain links TRBV28 to TRBJ2-5, with D unclear. The CDR3 contains 12 residues. The ends were cut back, 6 bases at V and 2 bases at J, with 7 bases in the middle. The germline V gene encodes CDR1 MDHEN and CDR2 SYDVKM. CDR3 loop: CASRGIQETQYF. The CDR3 DNA is TGTGCCAGCAGGGGAATACAAGAGACCCAGTACTTC. Variable domain in full (rest from reference TRBV28 and TRBJ2-5): DVKVTQSSRYLVKRTGEKVFLECVQDMDHENMFWYRQDPGLGLRLIYFSYDVKMKEKGDIPEGYSVSREKKERFSLILESASTNQTSMYLCASRGIQETQYFGPGTRLLVL.

Here the CDR3 reads CASMRSLAGVYEQYF. The CDR3, as DNA: TGTGCCAGCATGAGGTCTTTAGCGGGAGTTTACGAGCAGTACTTC. The V gene is TRBV28, the J gene TRBJ2-7; 9 nucleotides match TRBD2. Per germline, CDR1 MDHEN and CDR2 SYDVKM. V was pared by 7 bases and J by 4 bases, with 11 bases of the junction left unmatched. There are 15 residues in the CDR3.

The J gene is TRBJ2-2, the V gene TRBV15; D is unclear. Between the trimmed V and J ends, which lost 3 bases and 0 bases, there was a span of 5 bases. The CDR3 has 14 amino acids. The germline V gene encodes CDR1 LNHNV and CDR2 YYDKDF (reference sequence). The CDR3 loop is CATSRVANTGELFF. The CDR3 bases are TGTGCCACCAGCAGGGTCGCGAACACCGGGGAGCTGTTTTTT.

The chain combines TRBV6-1 with TRBJ1-1; D possibly corresponds to TRBD1 (6 bases). This CDR3 has 14 amino acids. Germline CDR1 MNHNS, CDR2 SASEGT. Trimming removed 6 bases from V and 5 bases from J, with 16 bases in between. The CDR3 region has the DNA TGTGCCAGCAGGGTCTCTACAGGGAGGACTGAAGCTTTCTTT. This translates into CASRVSTGRTEAFF.

V gene TRBV2 combines with J gene TRBJ2-4, with a weak D call TRBD1 (6 bases). V was pared by 6 bases and J by 6 bases, with 18 bases between. The CDR3 spans 15 residues. CDR1 SNHLY and CDR2 FYNNEI come from the germline V gene. As DNA, the CDR3 is TGTGCCAGCAGCCCGTCAACAGGGATCACAAACATTCAGTACTTC. As protein: CASSPSTGITNIQYF.